This TCR beta chain emerged from a study of CD8 T cells in ankylosing spondylitis. The study, taken as a whole, reports: CD8+ disease-linked clones were present at relatively low frequencies in blood. Disease-linked clones reportedly showed significant enrichment in matched ankylosing spondylitis synovial fluid. Several highly homologous variants made up a TCR beta motif that seemed to typify ankylosing spondylitis blood.

TCRdb re-analysed the 5' RACE reads in MiXCR, keeping a single row per CDR3 protein. The table has roughly 230,000 distinct CDR3 sequences, about 20% seen once. This clonotype was observed at least ten times. Its antigen remains unknown. This TCR derives from a male donor with ankylosing spondylitis or in good health (not recorded which). The source material was blood, either unsorted or a sorted T cell fraction (not recorded which).

CDR3 in DNA: TGTGCCAGCAGTTTGCCGGGGAGCGAGCAGTACTTC. It specifies CASSLPGSEQYF. The chain is built from TRBV12-3 or TRBV12-4 and TRBJ2-7; tentative D call: TRBD2 (5 bases). Trimming took off 3 bases at V and 6 bases at J, with 9 bases between the two ends. The CDR3 consists of 12 residues.